One sample yielded the 26 T cell receptor beta chains listed below, sequenced in a study of cytomegalovirus exposure and HLA in healthy donors. Primers: 60 Vbeta forward and 13 Jbeta reverse. The protocol was immunoSEQ multiplex PCR, while the TCRdb copy is restricted to in-frame clones and leaves out a portion. The table records around 100,000 clones, about 59% of them present only once. The sequencing input was PBMCs. The receptor set was obtained from a man younger than 40 in good health and CMV-seropositive.

The genes are TRBV7-2 and TRBJ2-4; 7 bases line up with TRBD2. The V and J ends lost 1 base and 16 bases, in that order; junction bases with no gene match: 7. Germline V CDR1 and CDR2: SGHTA, FQGNSA. The CDR3 is 12 residues long. The CDR3 sequence: CASSLDPLAPYF. Here the CDR3 DNA reads TGTGCCAGCAGCTTAGACCCACTAGCGCCATACTTC.

This clone was detected only once. V usage is TRBV4-1 and J usage is TRBJ2-7; 9 bases are shared with TRBD1. The CDR3 is 16 amino acids. The J segment lost 2 bases and the V segment lost 1 base, leaving 6 bases of the junction unmatched. Germline CDR1 and CDR2: MGHRA and YSYEKL. DNA for the CDR3: TGCGCCAGCAGCCAAGTCGGGACAGGGCCAACCTACGAGCAGTACTTC. Translation: CASSQVGTGPTYEQYF.

In regard to this clone: One end of the junction varies from germline; a read error may be responsible. The gene calls are TRBV5-1 and TRBJ2-7, with a tentative D call TRBD1 (6 bases). CDR3 length: 14 residues. Germline values: CDR1 SGHRS, CDR2 YFSETQ. The chain's CDR3 is CASSLGQVMGEQHF. As DNA, the CDR3 is TGCGCCAGCAGCTTGGGACAGGTTATGGGGGAGCAGCACTTC.

This chain links TRBV5-4 with TRBJ1-1, with 12 bases that match TRBD1. The V segment lost 6 bases and the J segment 10 bases; nucleotides outside the gene matches: 19. Germline V lookup: CDR1 SGHNT, CDR2 YYREEE (reference sequence). The CDR3 is made up of 17 amino acids. CDR3 DNA: TGTGCCAGCACCCCGGGCGGGACAGGGGGCCTTAGGGTCGGAGCTTTCTTT. This sequence encodes CASTPGGTGGLRVGAFF.

This clone was seen only once. The V gene is TRBV6-5, the J gene TRBJ1-1; the D gene is possibly TRBD1 (5 bases). The germline gives CDR1 MNHEY, CDR2 SVGAGI. V lost 0 bases and J 5 bases, leaving 13 bases between the germline ends. This CDR3 is 15 amino acids long. This chain's CDR3 is CASSYSSRAGTEAFF. In DNA form, the CDR3 reads TGTGCCAGCAGTTACTCGAGCAGGGCAGGAACTGAAGCTTTCTTT.

This clone was picked up a small number of times. The rearrangement joins TRBV5-1 to TRBJ2-5; D ambiguous. The length of the CDR3 is 13 residues. Germline CDR1 is SGHRS and CDR2 is YFSETQ. Trimming removed 4 bases at V and 1 base at J, with 8 bases between. CDR3 DNA: TGCGCCAGCAGCCCTCCCGGCCAAGAGACCCAGTACTTC. It codes for CASSPPGQETQYF.

The chain joins TRBV11-3 to TRBJ2-7; 8 bases match TRBD1. The ends lost 5 bases at V and 3 bases at J; junction bases unmatched: 6. CDR3 length: 14 residues. The germline V gene encodes CDR1 SGHNT and CDR2 YENEEA. Here the CDR3 reads CASSPVDRDYEQYF. For the CDR3, the DNA is TGTGCCAGCAGCCCTGTGGACAGGGACTACGAGCAGTACTTC. The whole variable domain, filled in from reference TRBV11-3 and TRBJ2-7, reads EAGVVQSPRYKIIEKKQPVAFWCNPISGHNTLYWYLQNLGQGPELLIRYENEEAVDDSQLPKDRFSAERLKGVDSTLKIQPAELGDSAVYLCASSPVDRDYEQYFGPGTRLTVT.

V gene TRBV18 combines with J gene TRBJ1-2, with D perhaps matching TRBD1 (6 bases). The CDR3 is 15 amino acids. V lost 8 bases to trimming and J lost 1 base, with 17 bases between them. Germline V CDR1 and CDR2: KGHSH, LQKENI. The CDR3 reads CASLYPGGLNYGYTF. Written as DNA, the CDR3 is TGTGCCAGCCTCTACCCGGGGGGCCTTAACTATGGCTACACCTTC.

The chain is built from TRBV4-1 and TRBJ2-7; 8 bases align to TRBD2. The CDR3 runs 15 residues. V lost 0 bases to trimming and J lost 2 bases; unmatched junction nucleotides: 3. Germline V gives CDR1 MGHRA, CDR2 YSYEKL. CDR3 sequence (DNA): TGCGCCAGCAGCCAAGATTCGGGGGGGACCTACGAGCAGTACTTC. It translates to CASSQDSGGTYEQYF.

The chain has TRBV19 and TRBJ2-4; TRBD1 might be the D (5 bases). The CDR3 runs to 14 residues. Trimming took 3 bases from V and 0 from J, leaving 6 bases between them. From germline, CDR1 is LNHDA and CDR2 SQIVND (reference sequence). Here the CDR3 DNA reads TGTGCCAGTAGTATCAGGGAAGCCAAAAACATTCAGTACTTC. Its translation is CASSIREAKNIQYF.

The rearrangement uses TRBV5-6 and TRBJ2-7, with D maybe TRBD1 (5 bases). The CDR3 contains 14 residues. Germline CDR1 reads SGHDT; CDR2 reads YYEEEE. Trimming removed 4 bases at V and 3 bases at J, with 14 bases between. For the CDR3, the DNA is TGTGCCAGCAGCCAAAGGATAGGGGTCTACGAGCAGTACTTC. Translation: CASSQRIGVYEQYF.

The chain uses TRBV7-9 and TRBJ2-7; TRBD1 aligns across 9 bases. This CDR3 region has 13 residues. The junction had 2 bases not matched to a gene; V was cut back by 5 bases and J by 3 bases. Germline V CDR1 and CDR2: SEHNR, FQNEAQ (reference sequence). The CDR3 spells CASSTTGGYEQYF. For the CDR3, the DNA is TGTGCCAGCAGCACGACAGGGGGCTACGAGCAGTACTTC.

This clone was seen a handful of times. The V gene is TRBV7-2, the J gene TRBJ2-3; TRBD2 matches at 8 bases. V was pared by 3 bases and J by 5 bases, with 10 bases of the junction left unmatched. The CDR3 length is 16 residues. Germline assignment: CDR1 SGHTA and CDR2 FQGNSA. CDR3 region: CASSFYLAGSGDTQYF. In DNA form, the CDR3 reads TGTGCCAGCAGCTTCTATTTAGCGGGGTCTGGAGATACGCAGTATTTT. Full variable domain (missing parts from reference TRBV7-2 and TRBJ2-3): GAGVSQSPSNKVTEKGKDVELRCDPISGHTALYWYRQSLGQGLEFLIYFQGNSAPDKSGLPSDRFSAERTGGSVSTLTIQRTQQEDSAVYLCASSFYLAGSGDTQYFGPGTRLTVL.

The V gene is TRBV19, the J gene TRBJ1-5; D remains ambiguous. Trimming took off 3 bases at V and 0 bases at J, with 9 bases between the two ends. Per germline, CDR1 LNHDA and CDR2 SQIVND (reference sequence). The CDR3 contains 15 residues. In DNA, the CDR3 is TGTGCCAGTAGTATTGAGGGATATAGCAATCAGCCCCAGCATTTT. The encoded protein is CASSIEGYSNQPQHF.

This clone has just a few counts. The chain combines TRBV11-2 with TRBJ1-1, with TRBD1 matching over 8 bases. J lost 3 bases, V lost 5 bases, and 2 bases had no gene match. Germline V gene sequence: CDR1 SGHAT, CDR2 FQNNGV. CDR3 size: 13 residues. The CDR3 here is CASSQTGDTEAFF. The CDR3 DNA sequence: TGTGCCAGCAGCCAGACAGGGGACACTGAAGCTTTCTTT. Drawing the rest from reference TRBV11-2 and TRBJ1-1, the complete variable domain is EAGVAQSPRYKIIEKRQSVAFWCNPISGHATLYWYQQILGQGPKLLIQFQNNGVVDDSQLPKDRFSAERLKGVDSTLKIQPAKLEDSAVYLCASSQTGDTEAFFGQGTRLTVV.

The chain couples TRBV5-1 to TRBJ1-6, with 8 bases matching TRBD1. The CDR3 totals 13 residues. Germline V lookup: CDR1 SGHRS, CDR2 YFSETQ. The V and J ends lost 5 bases and 10 bases, in that order; junction bases with no gene match: 5. The CDR3 nucleotides read TGCGCCAGCAGGACAGGGGAACAATCACCCCTCCACTTT. This translates into CASRTGEQSPLHF. Full variable domain (rest looked up from reference TRBV5-1 and TRBJ1-6): KAGVTQTPRYLIKTRGQQVTLSCSPISGHRSVSWYQQTPGQGLQFLFEYFSETQRNKGNFPGRFSGRQFSNSRSEMNVSTLELGDSALYLCASRTGEQSPLHFGNGTRLTVT.

The chain employs TRBV6-5 and TRBJ1-5; TRBD1 agrees at 7 bases. V dropped 5 bases and J dropped 6; count of bases not matched to a gene: 7. The V gene's germline CDR1 is MNHEY and CDR2 SVGAGI. This CDR3 contains 14 residues. CDR3 residues: CASSKDRVGQPQHF. DNA of the CDR3: TGTGCCAGCAGTAAAGACAGGGTCGGTCAGCCCCAGCATTTT.

The chain combines TRBV5-1 with TRBJ2-7, with D hard to call. CDR3 length: 13 residues. Looked up from germline, CDR1 is SGHRS and CDR2 is YFSETQ. The germline V and J ends were trimmed by 0 bases and 2 bases, with 6 bases remaining between them. The CDR3 sequence is CASSLATTYEQYF. The CDR3 region has the DNA TGCGCCAGCAGCTTGGCGACAACCTACGAGCAGTACTTC.

The rearrangement links TRBV5-1 to TRBJ2-7, with D uncertain. V was pared by 0 bases and J by 6 bases, with 7 bases between. CDR3 length: 12 residues. Looked up from germline, CDR1 is SGHRS and CDR2 is YFSETQ. In DNA, the CDR3 is TGCGCCAGCAGCTTGGTCCGAGGCGAGCAGTACTTC. It encodes CASSLVRGEQYF.

This clone was detected once. The V call is TRBV11-1, the J call TRBJ2-1; 9 positions agree with TRBD1. CDR1 is SGHAT and CDR2 is FQDESV in the germline V gene (reference sequence). The trim removed 4 bases at V and 10 bases at J, leaving 2 bases unmatched. The CDR3 has 12 residues. This chain's CDR3 is CASSSQGAEQFF. The CDR3 DNA reads TGTGCCAGCAGCTCACAGGGGGCGGAGCAGTTCTTC.

V gene TRBV4-1 combines with J gene TRBJ2-3, with D possibly TRBD2 on 5 matching bases. The CDR3 runs 16 residues. V was trimmed by 0 bases and J by 4 bases, leaving 14 bases between them. Per the germline V gene, CDR1 is MGHRA and CDR2 is YSYEKL. The CDR3 coding sequence is TGCGCCAGCAGCCAAGAATGGACTCCCGAGCCAGATACGCAGTATTTT. This gives the protein CASSQEWTPEPDTQYF.

The chain recombines TRBV9 with TRBJ2-2; TRBD1 aligns across 8 bases. Germline V gives CDR1 SGDLS, CDR2 YYNGEE. This CDR3 has 14 residues. The V gene end was trimmed by 5 bases and the J gene end by 1 base; junction bases not matched to a gene: 1. Written as DNA, the CDR3 is TGTGCCAGCAGGGGACAGGAGAACACCGGGGAGCTGTTTTTT. Its translation is CASRGQENTGELFF.

The chain links TRBV6-5 to TRBJ1-2; 7 nucleotides line up with TRBD1. Trimming at V came to 6 bases and at J to 0 bases, leaving 4 bases not matched to a gene. This CDR3 contains 14 residues. From germline, CDR1 is MNHEY and CDR2 SVGAGI. CDR3 sequence reads: CASRGDSSNYGYTF. Here the CDR3 DNA reads TGTGCCAGCAGGGGGGACAGTTCTAACTATGGCTACACCTTC.

The V call is TRBV7-6, the J call TRBJ2-7, with 12 nucleotides matching TRBD2. This CDR3 contains 14 residues. V shed 6 bases and J 7 bases; nucleotides not matched to a gene: 7. Germline V gene sequence: CDR1 SGHVS, CDR2 FNYEAQ. Written as DNA, the CDR3 is TGTGCCAGCAGTAGACTAGCGGGGGCGGGGGAGCAGTACTTC. Translation gives CASSRLAGAGEQYF.

This clone has more than one count but fewer than ten. The chain employs TRBV10-3 and TRBJ1-6, with 7 bases that match TRBD1. V lost 5 bases and J lost 6; bases outside the gene matches: 10. The CDR3 sequence is 16 residues long. Germline CDR1 is ENHRY and CDR2 is SYGVKD. The CDR3 loop reads CAISRQGSLSNSPLHF. Here the CDR3 DNA reads TGTGCCATCAGTAGACAGGGCTCACTTTCTAATTCACCCCTCCACTTT.

This chain uses TRBV6-1 with TRBJ2-2, with D maybe TRBD1 (6 bases). The germline V gene has CDR1 MNHNS and CDR2 SASEGT. The CDR3 runs 16 residues. Trimming took off 2 bases at V and 6 bases at J, with 16 bases between the two ends. The CDR3 region is CASSELPGAAAGELFF. Here the CDR3 DNA reads TGTGCCAGCAGTGAACTGCCAGGGGCAGCCGCCGGGGAGCTGTTTTTT.